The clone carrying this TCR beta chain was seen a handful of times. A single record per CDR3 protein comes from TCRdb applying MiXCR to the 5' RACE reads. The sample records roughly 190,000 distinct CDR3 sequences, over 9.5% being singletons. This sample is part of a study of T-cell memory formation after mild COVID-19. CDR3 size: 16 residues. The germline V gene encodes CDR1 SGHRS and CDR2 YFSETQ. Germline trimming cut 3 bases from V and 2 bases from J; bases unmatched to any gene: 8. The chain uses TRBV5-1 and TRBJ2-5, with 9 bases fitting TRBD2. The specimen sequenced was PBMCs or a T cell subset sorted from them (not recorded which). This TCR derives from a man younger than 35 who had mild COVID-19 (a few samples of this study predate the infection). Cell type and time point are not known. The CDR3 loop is CASSSGIAGAQETQYF. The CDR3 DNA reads TGCGCCAGCAGCTCCGGGATAGCGGGGGCTCAAGAGACCCAGTACTTC.